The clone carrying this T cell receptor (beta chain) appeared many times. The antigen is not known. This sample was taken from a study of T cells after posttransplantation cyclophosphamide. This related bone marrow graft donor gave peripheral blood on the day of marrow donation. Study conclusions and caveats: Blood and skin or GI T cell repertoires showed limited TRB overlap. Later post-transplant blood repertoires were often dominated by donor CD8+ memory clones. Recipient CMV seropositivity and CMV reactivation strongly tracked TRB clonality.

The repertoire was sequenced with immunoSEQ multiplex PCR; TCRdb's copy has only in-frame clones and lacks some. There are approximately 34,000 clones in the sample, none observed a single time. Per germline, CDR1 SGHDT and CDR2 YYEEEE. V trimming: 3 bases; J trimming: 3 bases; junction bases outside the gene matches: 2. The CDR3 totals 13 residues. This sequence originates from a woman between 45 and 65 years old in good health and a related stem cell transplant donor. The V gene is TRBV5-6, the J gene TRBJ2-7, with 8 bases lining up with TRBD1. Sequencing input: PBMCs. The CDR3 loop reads CASSSGTGYEQYF. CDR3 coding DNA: TGTGCCAGCAGCTCCGGGACAGGCTACGAGCAGTACTTC.